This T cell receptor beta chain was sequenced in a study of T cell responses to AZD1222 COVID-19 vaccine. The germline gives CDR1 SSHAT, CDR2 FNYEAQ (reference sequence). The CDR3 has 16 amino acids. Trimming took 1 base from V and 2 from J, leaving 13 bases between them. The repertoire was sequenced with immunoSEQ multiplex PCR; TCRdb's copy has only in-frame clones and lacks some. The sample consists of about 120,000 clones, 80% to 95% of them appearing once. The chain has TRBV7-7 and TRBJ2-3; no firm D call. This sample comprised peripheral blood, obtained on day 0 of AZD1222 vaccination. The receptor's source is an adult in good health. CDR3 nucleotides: TGTGCCAGCAGCTTAGACCCCGATGGGGACACAGATACGCAGTATTTT. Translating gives CASSLDPDGDTDTQYF.